These 19 T cell receptor beta chains share one sample of origin, sequenced in a study of blood T cell repertoires in COVID-19. The repertoire was sequenced with immunoSEQ multiplex PCR; TCRdb's copy has only in-frame clones and lacks some. The sample lists about 99,000 clones, about 87% seen once, with about 15% in the top ten. The sample comprised peripheral blood. The receptors here all came from a man aged 50 to 59 with acute or convalescent COVID-19.

V gene TRBV11-3 combines with J gene TRBJ2-3; the D is unclear. The CDR3 has 13 amino acids. V was shortened by 5 bases and J by 5 bases, with 11 bases between the two germline ends. Germline V gives CDR1 SGHNT, CDR2 YENEEA. This CDR3 reads CASSRQPLDTQYF. The CDR3 nucleotides are TGTGCCAGCAGCCGACAACCGTTAGATACGCAGTATTTT.

With regard to this clone: One end of the junction fails to match germline, which may point to a read error. V usage is TRBV7-2 and J usage is TRBJ2-1, with 8 bases matching TRBD1. CDR1 is SGHTA, CDR2 FQGNSA, per germline. This CDR3 has 18 residues. The CDR3 nucleotides read TGTGCCAACAGCTACTCCAAGGGACAGGCGTCCACCTACAATGAGCAGTTCTTC. This sequence encodes CANSYSKGQASTYNEQFF.

The chain uses TRBV20-1 and TRBJ2-7; no clear D. V lost 3 bases, J lost 0 bases, and 9 bases lay in between. CDR1 and CDR2 from the germline V gene are DFQATT and SNEGSKA (reference sequence). The CDR3 is made up of 13 amino acids. CDR3 sequence reads: CSASPISSYEQYF. As DNA, the CDR3 is TGCAGTGCTAGTCCCATTAGCTCCTACGAGCAGTACTTC.

This chain links TRBV20-1 with TRBJ2-3; D not certain. Germline V CDR1 and CDR2: DFQATT, SNEGSKA (reference sequence). The CDR3 length is 14 residues. V lost 3 bases, J lost 5 bases, and 15 bases lay in between. DNA for the CDR3: TGCAGTGCTAGTGCCTCCACGTCCAGAGATACGCAGTATTTT. Its translation is CSASASTSRDTQYF.

J is TRBJ1-6 and V is TRBV3-1 (or the pseudogene TRBV3-2); possible D gene TRBD1, 6 bases. Between the trimmed V and J ends, which lost 4 bases and 11 bases, there was a span of 12 bases. The CDR3 sequence is 13 residues long. The germline V gene encodes CDR1 LGHDT and CDR2 YNNKEL (reference sequence). The CDR3 nucleotides are TGTGCCAGCAGCCTGGACAGACGGCCACCCCTCCACTTT. Translation gives CASSLDRRPPLHF.

A remark on this clone: In the same sample, other DNA sequences code for this CDR3. The V gene is TRBV5-1, the J gene TRBJ2-2; 12 bases match TRBD2. CDR1 and CDR2 from the germline V gene are SGHRS and YFSETQ. With 0 bases clipped from V and 4 bases from J, the junction kept 1 base outside the gene matches. This CDR3 comprises 16 residues. CDR3 sequence reads: CASSLGLAGVTGELFF. CDR3 DNA: TGCGCCAGCAGCTTGGGACTAGCGGGAGTCACCGGGGAGCTGTTTTTT.

The rearrangement uses TRBV15 and TRBJ2-7; a weak D match, TRBD1 (5 bases). This CDR3 is built from 15 residues. Trimming removed 0 bases at V and 5 bases at J, with 14 bases between. CDR1 and CDR2 from the germline V gene are LNHNV and YYDKDF (reference sequence). This CDR3 is CATSRDNRGDNEQYF. Here the CDR3 DNA reads TGTGCCACCAGCAGAGATAATAGGGGCGACAACGAGCAGTACTTC. The variable domain in full, with the rest retrieved from reference TRBV15 and TRBJ2-7, is DAMVIQNPRYQVTQFGKPVTLSCSQTLNHNVMYWYQQKSSQAPKLLFHYYDKDFNNEADTPDNFQSRRPNTSFCFLDIRSPGLGDTAMYLCATSRDNRGDNEQYFGPGTRLTVT.

V gene TRBV19 combines with J gene TRBJ2-3, with D unresolved. The V and J ends lost 3 bases and 1 base respectively, with 11 bases between them. The CDR3 has 15 amino acids. The germline V gene has CDR1 LNHDA and CDR2 SQIVND (reference sequence). CDR3 loop: CASSIALGRTDTQYF. In DNA, the CDR3 is TGTGCCAGTAGTATTGCCCTGGGCCGCACAGATACGCAGTATTTT.

The rearrangement joins TRBV5-4 to TRBJ1-2, with unresolved D. CDR1 is SGHNT, CDR2 YYREEE, per germline (reference sequence). The CDR3 extends over 14 amino acids. V was pared by 4 bases and J by 4 bases, with 14 bases between. CDR3 amino acids: CASSDHKEGYGYTF. CDR3 DNA: TGTGCCAGCAGCGATCACAAGGAGGGCTATGGCTACACCTTC.

The chain employs TRBV12-5 and TRBJ2-1; 14 positions match TRBD2. The germline CDR1 and CDR2 sequences are LGHNT and FRNRAP. The CDR3 covers 19 residues. The junction had 8 bases not matched to a gene; V was cut back by 3 bases and J by 1 base. The CDR3 nucleotides read TGTGCTAGTGGTTTTCTGACTAGCGGGAGGGCCGGTTCCTACAATGAGCAGTTCTTC. Its protein product is CASGFLTSGRAGSYNEQFF.

The gene calls are TRBV4-1 and TRBJ2-1; maybe TRBD2 (6 bases). The germline V gene encodes CDR1 MGHRA and CDR2 YSYEKL. The ends were cut back, 4 bases at V and 6 bases at J, with 22 bases in the middle. The CDR3 spans 17 residues. CDR3 residues: CASSPLPGTSLPNEQFF. The CDR3 DNA reads as TGCGCCAGCAGCCCGCTCCCTGGGACTTCTCTTCCCAATGAGCAGTTCTTC.

The chain couples TRBV30 to TRBJ2-1, with TRBD1 identical over 7 bases. V lost 4 bases, J lost 2 bases, and 5 bases stayed unmatched. Germline lookup yields CDR1 GTSNPN and CDR2 SVGIG (reference sequence). The CDR3 has 14 amino acids. This chain's CDR3 is CAWTGTAPYNEQFF. CDR3 nucleotides: TGTGCCTGGACCGGGACAGCCCCCTACAATGAGCAGTTCTTC.

The gene calls are TRBV11-2 and TRBJ2-7, with TRBD2 matching 8 bases. The CDR3 consists of 17 residues. Losses at the gene ends were 0 bases for V and 3 bases for J; bases not matched to a gene: 10. Germline values: CDR1 SGHAT, CDR2 FQNNGV. CDR3 nucleotide sequence: TGTGCCAGCAGCTTAGATCTTTGGGGCGGGAGGAGCTACGAGCAGTACTTC. It encodes CASSLDLWGGRSYEQYF. Combining the CDR3 with reference TRBV11-2 and TRBJ2-7 gives the whole variable domain EAGVAQSPRYKIIEKRQSVAFWCNPISGHATLYWYQQILGQGPKLLIQFQNNGVVDDSQLPKDRFSAERLKGVDSTLKIQPAKLEDSAVYLCASSLDLWGGRSYEQYFGPGTRLTVT.

The chain combines TRBV24-1 with TRBJ2-5; D is unclear. V lost 1 base and J 4 bases, leaving 3 bases between the germline ends. The germline gives CDR1 KGHDR, CDR2 SFDVKD. CDR3 size: 12 residues. The CDR3 protein is CATSDFRETQYF. CDR3 sequence (DNA): TGTGCCACCAGTGATTTTCGAGAGACCCAGTACTTC.

In DNA form, the CDR3 reads TGCAGCGTTGTGAGGCGGGGGGCCTACAATGAGCAGTTCTTC. Residues: CSVVRRGAYNEQFF. The chain joins TRBV29-1 to TRBJ2-1; 8 bases agree with TRBD2. With V trimmed by 4 bases and J by 2 bases, 4 bases remained unmatched. The CDR3 runs to 14 residues. Per germline, CDR1 SQVTM and CDR2 ANQGSEA.

The CDR3 sequence is CASSVAEGDEQFF. The CDR3, as DNA: TGTGCCAGCAGCGTAGCTGAGGGCGATGAGCAGTTCTTC. J is TRBJ2-1 and V is TRBV9; maybe TRBD2 (5 bases). This CDR3 has 13 amino acids. Trimming pared 0 bases from V and 8 bases from J, leaving 9 bases between. Germline values: CDR1 SGDLS, CDR2 YYNGEE.

This clone was detected only a few times. The chain couples TRBV23-1 to TRBJ1-5; D possibly corresponds to TRBD1 (6 bases). TRBV23-1 is flagged as an ORF with uncertain function. Between the trimmed V and J ends, which lost 2 bases and 5 bases, there was a span of 16 bases. The CDR3 is 16 amino acids. CDR3 region: CASSQEFQGRDQPQHF. In nucleotides, the CDR3 is TGCGCCAGCAGTCAAGAATTCCAGGGGCGAGATCAGCCCCAGCATTTT.

The chain carries TRBV7-9 and TRBJ2-1, with TRBD1 matching over 7 bases. V was pared by 8 bases and J by 9 bases, with 7 bases of the junction left unmatched. CDR1 is SEHNR and CDR2 is FQNEAQ in the germline V gene (reference sequence). CDR3 length: 12 residues. The CDR3, as DNA: TGTGCCAGCTCCCAGGGGGTGGGTGAGCAGTTCTTC. Translation: CASSQGVGEQFF. Supplemented by reference TRBV7-9 and TRBJ2-1, the full variable domain reads DTGVSQNPRHKITKRGQNVTFRCDPISEHNRLYWYRQTLGQGPEFLTYFQNEAQLEKSRLLSDRFSAERPKGSFSTLEIQRTEQGDSAMYLCASSQGVGEQFFGPGTRLTVL.

The chain recombines TRBV11-2 with TRBJ2-7, with D tentatively TRBD2 (5 bases). V was clipped by 5 bases and J by 6 bases, with 23 bases between them. Germline assignment: CDR1 SGHAT and CDR2 FQNNGV. The CDR3 spans 16 residues. CDR3 DNA sequence: TGTGCCAGCAGCCCAGACTACGGAGGATCGTCATCCGAGCAGTACTTC. This translates into CASSPDYGGSSSEQYF.